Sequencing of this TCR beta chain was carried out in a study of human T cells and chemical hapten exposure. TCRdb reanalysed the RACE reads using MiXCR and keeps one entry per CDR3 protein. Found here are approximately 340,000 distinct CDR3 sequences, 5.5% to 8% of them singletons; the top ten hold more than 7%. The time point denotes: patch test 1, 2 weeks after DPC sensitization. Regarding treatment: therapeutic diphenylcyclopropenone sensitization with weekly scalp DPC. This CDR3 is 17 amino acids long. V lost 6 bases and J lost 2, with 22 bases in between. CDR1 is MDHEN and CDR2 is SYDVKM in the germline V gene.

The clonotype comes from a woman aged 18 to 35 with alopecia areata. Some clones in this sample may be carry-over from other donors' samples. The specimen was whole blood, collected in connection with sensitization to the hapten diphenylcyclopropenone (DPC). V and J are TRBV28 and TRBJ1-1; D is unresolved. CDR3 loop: CASSRLTPASFNTEAFF. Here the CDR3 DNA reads TGTGCCAGCAGCCGCCTAACCCCTGCAAGTTTTAACACTGAAGCTTTCTTT.